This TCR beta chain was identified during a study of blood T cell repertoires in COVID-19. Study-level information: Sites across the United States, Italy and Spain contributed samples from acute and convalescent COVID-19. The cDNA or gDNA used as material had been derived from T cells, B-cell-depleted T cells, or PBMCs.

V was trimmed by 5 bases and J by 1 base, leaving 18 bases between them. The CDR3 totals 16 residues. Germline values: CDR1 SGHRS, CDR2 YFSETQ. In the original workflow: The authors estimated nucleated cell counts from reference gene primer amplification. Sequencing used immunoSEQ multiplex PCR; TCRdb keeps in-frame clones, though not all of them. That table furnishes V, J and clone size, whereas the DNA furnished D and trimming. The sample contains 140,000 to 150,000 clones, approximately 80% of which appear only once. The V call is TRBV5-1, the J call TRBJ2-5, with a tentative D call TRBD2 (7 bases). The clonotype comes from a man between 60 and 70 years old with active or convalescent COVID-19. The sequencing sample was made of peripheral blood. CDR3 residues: CASRGGASELQETQYF. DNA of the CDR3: TGCGCCAGCAGGGGGGGGGCTAGCGAGCTCCAAGAGACCCAGTACTTC.